These T cell receptor beta chains were read from a single sample in a study of PD-L1 blockade in urothelial cancer. Generated by immunoSEQ multiplex PCR, the TCRdb table keeps only in-frame clones and is missing some. The sample contains about 38,000 clones, 70% to 90% of which appear only once. Specimen: PBMCs, collected around atezolizumab (anti-PD-L1) treatment. These receptors were collected from a man aged 55 to 69 with urothelial cancer. CDR3s include the opening cysteine and the closing phenylalanine or tryptophan. The D gene is left open where the match is weak. Some rows have no size entry. The others give once, few or many, or a class for an expanded clone.

CDR3 protein	CDR3 DNA	J gene	D gene	V gene	clone size
CASRAGAGVEKLFF	TGTGCCAGCAGGGCAGGGGCCGGAGTGGAAAAACTGTTTTTT	TRBJ1-4	.	TRBV6-5	.
CASKRENTDTQYF	TGTGCCAGCAAGCGGGAAAACACAGATACGCAGTATTTT	TRBJ2-3	TRBD2	TRBV2	few
CASSRRLADSTDTQYF	TGTGCCAGCTCCCGCCGACTAGCGGACAGCACAGATACGCAGTATTTT	TRBJ2-3	TRBD2	TRBV18	.
CASSLGVGRTQETQYF	TGTGCCAGCAGCTTAGGTGTCGGGAGAACACAAGAGACCCAGTACTTC	TRBJ2-5	.	TRBV7-2	.
CASSPGTGVEQYF	TGTGCCAGCTCACCAGGGACAGGGGTCGAGCAGTACTTC	TRBJ2-7	TRBD1	TRBV18	.
CAWADRGLGYTF	TGTGCCTGGGCTGACAGGGGGCTTGGCTACACCTTC	TRBJ1-2	TRBD1	TRBV30	.
CASSVVLRGTEAFF	TGTGCCAGCAGCGTAGTATTGAGGGGGACTGAAGCTTTCTTT	TRBJ1-1	.	TRBV9	.
CASRETGFSGEAFF	TGTGCCAGCAGAGAAACAGGTTTCTCCGGTGAAGCTTTCTTT	TRBJ1-1	.	TRBV6-4	.
CAWGDRGLYGYTF	TGTGCCTGGGGGGACAGGGGGCTTTATGGCTACACCTTC	TRBJ1-2	TRBD1	TRBV30	.
CASSLSTGVETQYF	TGTGCCAGCAGCTTATCTACAGGGGTAGAGACCCAGTACTTC	TRBJ2-5	TRBD1	TRBV7-9	.
CASSRKTDNSPLHF	TGTGCCAGTAGTAGAAAGACAGATAATTCACCCCTCCACTTT	TRBJ1-6	.	TRBV19	.
CASSFGQFLPQHF	TGTGCCAGCAGTTTTGGGCAATTCTTGCCCCAGCATTTT	TRBJ1-5	.	TRBV27	few
CASRSGTSGRRDTGELFF	TGTGCCAGTAGGTCCGGGACTAGCGGGAGACGCGACACCGGGGAGCTGTTTTTT	TRBJ2-2	TRBD2	TRBV19	.
CASYPTGRSGEQYF	TGCGCCAGCTACCCAACTGGACGGAGCGGCGAGCAGTACTTC	TRBJ2-7	.	TRBV5-1	.
CAWTRTSTPYEQYF	TGTGCCTGGACACGAACCTCGACTCCCTACGAGCAGTACTTC	TRBJ2-7	.	TRBV30	.
CASTYGAGELFF	TGTGCCAGCACCTACGGAGCCGGGGAGCTGTTTTTT	TRBJ2-2	.	TRBV6-5	.
CAWREGGYDGGYTF	TGTGCCTGGAGGGAAGGGGGTTACGACGGGGGCTACACCTTC	TRBJ1-2	.	TRBV30	.
CASSSPLDRAGGETQYF	TGTGCCAGCAGCTCTCCGCTCGATCGAGCGGGGGGGGAGACCCAGTACTTC	TRBJ2-5	TRBD2	TRBV7-2	.
CASSSNAFLYEQYF	TGTGCCAGCAGCTCTAATGCGTTTTTGTACGAGCAGTACTTC	TRBJ2-7	.	TRBV5-8	.
CASSLTGTSVLNEQFF	TGTGCCAGCAGCTTAACCGGGACTAGCGTGCTGAATGAGCAGTTCTTC	TRBJ2-1	TRBD2	TRBV13	.
CASSTIFGTPKSSYNSPLHF	TGTGCCAGCAGTACTATATTCGGGACACCAAAATCCTCCTATAATTCACCCCTCCACTTT	TRBJ1-6	.	TRBV27	.
CASSQNSGAANEKLFF	TGTGCCAGCAGCCAAAACTCTGGGGCGGCTAATGAAAAACTGTTTTTT	TRBJ1-4	.	TRBV14	.
CASSPIQGNTEAFF	TGTGCCAGCTCACCTATACAGGGGAACACTGAAGCTTTCTTT	TRBJ1-1	.	TRBV18	.
CASNPNGGDNEQFF	TGCGCCAGCAACCCCAACGGGGGGGACAATGAGCAGTTCTTC	TRBJ2-1	TRBD2	TRBV5-1	.
CSVRDTAYEQYF	TGCAGCGTGAGGGACACAGCCTACGAGCAGTACTTC	TRBJ2-7	.	TRBV29-1	.
CASSIQGYSNQPQHF	TGTGCCAGCAGCATACAGGGGTATAGCAATCAGCCCCAGCATTTT	TRBJ1-5	TRBD1	TRBV4-2	.